Detailed here is one T cell receptor beta chain. Authors' analysis steps: Using reference gene primer amplification, nucleated cell counts were estimated. The table came from immunoSEQ multiplex PCR; TCRdb's copy has only in-frame clones and leaves some out. D and trimming come from the DNA, and the V and J calls and clone size come from that table. The sample carries more than 70,000 clones, more than 75% recorded once. This sample is part of a study of blood T cell repertoires in COVID-19. Study as a whole: The origin of the acute and convalescent COVID-19 samples was the United States, Italy and Spain.

The length of the CDR3 is 13 residues. The germline V gene encodes CDR1 WNHNN and CDR2 SYGVQD (reference sequence). V lost 8 bases and J lost 5, with 13 bases in between. The sequenced material came from peripheral blood. This sequence joins TRBV10-1 and TRBJ2-1; perhaps TRBD2 as D (6 bases). This TCR derives from a man aged 50-60 years with active or convalescent COVID-19. The CDR3 reads CASVSGLNNEQFF. The CDR3 nucleotides read TGCGCCAGCGTCAGCGGGCTAAACAATGAGCAGTTCTTC.